This T cell receptor beta chain was recovered during a study of OX40 agonist ivuxolimab in advanced cancers. Regarding the study in general: Ivuxolimab was an agonistic, fully human IgG2 monoclonal antibody directed against OX40 (CD134), a costimulatory receptor. The monotherapy dose-escalation portion (N = 52 patients) of the phase I ivuxolimab trial is reported in the paper. The purpose of peripheral TCRbeta sequencing was to test whether ivuxolimab changed TCR sequence diversity and led to clonal T-cell expansion. A male proportion of 75% to 85% and a mean age of 60 years, ranging from about 20 to 85, were recorded for the dose-escalation cohort. Prior anti-PD-1, anti-PD-L1 or anti-CTLA-4 therapy was permitted, and checkpoint inhibitors had been received by more than 35% of dose-escalation patients. Intravenous ivuxolimab was administered to patients every 2 weeks at six dose levels: 0.01, 0.1, 0.3, 1.5, 3 and 10 mg/kg. Among the 50 to 55 dose-escalation patients, around 19 had hepatocellular carcinoma, approximately 15 melanoma, 9 renal cell carcinoma and 9 head and neck cancer. Partial responses occurred in three dose-escalation patients, of whom one had hepatocellular carcinoma and two had cutaneous melanoma. What the work shows at the level of the full study, not this receptor alone: The antigen specificity of the peripheral T cells that underwent clonal expansion was not determined. In the 0.1-3.0 mg/kg groups, partial responders were among the patients with the lowest normalized peripheral clonal expansion, particularly in CD8+ T cells. Low levels of normalized T-cell clonal expansion were also shown by some nonresponding patients. On average, CD8+ T cells showed more expanded clones than CD4+ T cells after ivuxolimab. At doses of 0.1 to 3.0 mg/kg, clonal expansion of both CD4+ and CD8+ blood T cells was observed from baseline to week 6.

For this clone: What antigen it recognizes has not been identified. No quality values exist for individual bases; no much larger clone is one base distant.

Patients with a history of autoimmune disease or receiving systemic immunosuppression were excluded from the trial. Peripheral blood for TCR sequencing was collected from all dose cohorts at baseline, on cycle 4 day 1, and on cycle 7 day 1. The samples were taken from a phase I, first-in-human, multicenter, open-label dose-escalation trial of ivuxolimab. The trial enrolled adults with locally advanced or metastatic head and neck squamous cell, hepatocellular, melanoma or renal cell carcinoma. Before TCR sequencing, CD4+ T cells and CD8+ T cells were sorted from peripheral blood as separate populations. For sequencing of the TCRbeta CDR3 region, genomic DNA was extracted from the sorted cells. TCRbeta CDR3 regions were sequenced using the immunoSEQ Assay. TCRdb took over this immuneACCESS table, retaining in-frame rearrangements with V and J assigned. Such tables are incomplete; in checked studies, under half of the missing clones stem from an unresolved V gene, and the remainder is unexplained. Recorded for this sample are approximately 89,000 clones; around 90% of them occurred a single time. The top ten hold around 0.72% of the sample.

V sheds 4 bases and J sheds 2 bases, leaving 24 bases between their ends. Including cysteine and phenylalanine, the CDR3 has 18 amino acids. The retained sequence is limited to the CDR3, 54 bases, with the frame set at the first base. For CDR1 and CDR2, the germline V gene lists SGHTA and FQGNSA. The sequencing used CD4+ or CD8+ T cells sorted from blood, collected in a trial of the OX40 agonist ivuxolimab. The TCR sequence derives from an adult with an advanced solid tumor such as melanoma, head and neck, liver or kidney cancer. The chain was built from TRBV7-2 and TRBJ2-7, with an unclear D gene assignment. The CDR3 region: CASSSSNPGRGATYEQYF. The nucleotide sequence reads TGTGCCAGCAGCTCCAGTAACCCAGGACGCGGCGCCACCTACGAGCAGTACTTC. The full variable domain, with segments outside the CDR3 supplied by the reference TRBV7-2 and TRBJ2-7 proteins, appears as GAGVSQSPSNKVTEKGKDVELRCDPISGHTALYWYRQSLGQGLEFLIYFQGNSAPDKSGLPSDRFSAERTGGSVSTLTIQRTQQEDSAVYLCASSSSNPGRGATYEQYFGPGTRLTVT.